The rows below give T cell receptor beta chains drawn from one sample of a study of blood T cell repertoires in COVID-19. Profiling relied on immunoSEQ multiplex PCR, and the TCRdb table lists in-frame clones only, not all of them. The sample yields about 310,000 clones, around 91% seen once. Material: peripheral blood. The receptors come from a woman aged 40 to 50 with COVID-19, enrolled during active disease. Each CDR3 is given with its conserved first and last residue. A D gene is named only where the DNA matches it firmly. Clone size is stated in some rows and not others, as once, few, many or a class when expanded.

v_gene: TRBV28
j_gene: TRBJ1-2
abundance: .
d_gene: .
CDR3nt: TGTGCCAGCAGACCCGGACAGTATGGCTACACCTTC
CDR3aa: CASRPGQYGYTF

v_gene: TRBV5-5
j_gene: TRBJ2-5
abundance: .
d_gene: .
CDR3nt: TGTGCCAGCAGCTTGGAGGGGGTTGAGACCCAGTACTTC
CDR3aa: CASSLEGVETQYF

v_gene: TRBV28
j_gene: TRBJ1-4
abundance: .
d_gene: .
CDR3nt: TGTGCCAGCAGTTCAACCCCCGACAGGAATGAAAAACTGTTTTTT
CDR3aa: CASSSTPDRNEKLFF

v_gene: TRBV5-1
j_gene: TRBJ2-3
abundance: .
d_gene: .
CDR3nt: TGCGCCAGCAGCTTGGCCGATAGCGCAGATACGCAGTATTTT
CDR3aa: CASSLADSADTQYF

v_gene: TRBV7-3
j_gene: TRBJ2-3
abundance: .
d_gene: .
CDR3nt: TGTGCCAGCAGCTTTGGGGGCTCCAATACGCAGTATTTT
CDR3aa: CASSFGGSNTQYF

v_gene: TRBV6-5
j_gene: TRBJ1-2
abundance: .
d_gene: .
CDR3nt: TGTGCCAGCAGTTATTGGACAGAATCGTCCTATGGCTACACCTTC
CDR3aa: CASSYWTESSYGYTF

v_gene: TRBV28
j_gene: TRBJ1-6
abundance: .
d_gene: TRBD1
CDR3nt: TGTGCCAGCAACCTAATGACAGGGGATGCGGATTCACCCCTCCACTTT
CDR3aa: CASNLMTGDADSPLHF

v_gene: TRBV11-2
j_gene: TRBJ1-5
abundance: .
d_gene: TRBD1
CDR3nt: TGTGCCAGCAGCCAACGGACAGGGGAAGGCAATCAGCCCCAGCATTTT
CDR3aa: CASSQRTGEGNQPQHF

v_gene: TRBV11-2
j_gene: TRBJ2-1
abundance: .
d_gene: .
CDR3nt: TGTGCCAGCAGTCTAGTTCTTTACAATGAGCAGTTCTTC
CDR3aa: CASSLVLYNEQFF

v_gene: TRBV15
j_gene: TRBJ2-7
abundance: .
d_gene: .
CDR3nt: TGTGCCACCAGCAGAGAGGTGGCGGGGCCCTACGAGCAGTACTTC
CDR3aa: CATSREVAGPYEQYF

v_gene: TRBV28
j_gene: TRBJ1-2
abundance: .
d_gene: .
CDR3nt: TGTGCCAGCACCTTACCTACCGTAGGGGGCTATGGCTACACCTTC
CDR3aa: CASTLPTVGGYGYTF

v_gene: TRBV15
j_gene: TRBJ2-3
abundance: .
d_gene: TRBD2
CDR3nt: TGTGCCACCACGCGGGGGACCCTCAAGGGTGGTACGCAGTATTTT
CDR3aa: CATTRGTLKGGTQYF

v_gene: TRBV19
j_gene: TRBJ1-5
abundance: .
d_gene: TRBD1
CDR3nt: TGTGCCAGTAGTATATCTACCGGGACAGGGGGCAATCAGCCCCAGCATTTT
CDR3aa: CASSISTGTGGNQPQHF

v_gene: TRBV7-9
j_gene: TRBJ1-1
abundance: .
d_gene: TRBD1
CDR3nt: TGTGCCAGCAGCTTAGTCCAGGGGGCAGGTACTGAAGCTTTCTTT
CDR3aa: CASSLVQGAGTEAFF

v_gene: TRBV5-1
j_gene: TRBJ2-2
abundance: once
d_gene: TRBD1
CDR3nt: TGCGCCAGCAGCTTGCTGGGACAGACGAACACCGGGGAGCTGTTTTTT
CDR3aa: CASSLLGQTNTGELFF

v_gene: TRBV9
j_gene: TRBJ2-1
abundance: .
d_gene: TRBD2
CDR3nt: TGTGCCAGCAGCGTAAAAGCGGGGGGATACAATGAGCAGTTCTTC
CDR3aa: CASSVKAGGYNEQFF

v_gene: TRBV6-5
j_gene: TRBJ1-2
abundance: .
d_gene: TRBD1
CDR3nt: TGTGCCAGCAGTTACTCGGACAGGGGATTGGGCTACACCTTC
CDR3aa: CASSYSDRGLGYTF

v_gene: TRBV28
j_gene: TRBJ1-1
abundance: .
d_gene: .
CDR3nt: TGTGCCAGCAGTTCGCCAGTCGTGAACACTGAAGCTTTCTTT
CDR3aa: CASSSPVVNTEAFF

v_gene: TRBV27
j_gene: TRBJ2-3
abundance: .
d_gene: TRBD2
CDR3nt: TGTGCCAGCAGTTTTGGAGCGGGGCCAGATACGCAGTATTTT
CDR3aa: CASSFGAGPDTQYF

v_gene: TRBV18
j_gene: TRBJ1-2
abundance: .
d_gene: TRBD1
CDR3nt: TGTGCCAGCTCTACGACAGGGACTGGGTATGGCTACACCTTC
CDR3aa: CASSTTGTGYGYTF

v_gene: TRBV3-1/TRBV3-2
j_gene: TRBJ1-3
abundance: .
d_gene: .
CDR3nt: TGTGCCAGCAGCAGGGGGTCCGGAAACACCATATATTTT
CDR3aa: CASSRGSGNTIYF

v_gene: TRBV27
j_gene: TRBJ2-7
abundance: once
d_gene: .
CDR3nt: TGTGCCAGCCGGGGACACTTAACCTACGAGCAGTACTTC
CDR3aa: CASRGHLTYEQYF

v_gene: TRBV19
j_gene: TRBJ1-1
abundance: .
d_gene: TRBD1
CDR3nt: TGTGCCAGTAGTATGAGAAGGACAGGGGGAACTGAAGCTTTCTTT
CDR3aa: CASSMRRTGGTEAFF

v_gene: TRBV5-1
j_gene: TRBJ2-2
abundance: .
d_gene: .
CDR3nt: TGCGCCAGCAGCTTGGCCAAGTTTACGCCGGGCACCGGGGAGCTGTTTTTT
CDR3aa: CASSLAKFTPGTGELFF

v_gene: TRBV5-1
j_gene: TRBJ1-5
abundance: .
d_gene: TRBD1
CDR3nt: TGCGCCAGCAGCGAGGGACAGGCTAGCAATCAGCCCCAGCATTTT
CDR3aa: CASSEGQASNQPQHF

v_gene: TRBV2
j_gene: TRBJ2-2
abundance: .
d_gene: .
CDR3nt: TGTGCCAGCAGTGTGGGGGGGGCGGCCGGGGAGCTGTTTTTT
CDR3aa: CASSVGGAAGELFF

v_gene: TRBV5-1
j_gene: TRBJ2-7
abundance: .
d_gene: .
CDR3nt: TGCGCCAGCAGCTTGGGCGGGACAGATGACTACGAGCAGTACTTC
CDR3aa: CASSLGGTDDYEQYF

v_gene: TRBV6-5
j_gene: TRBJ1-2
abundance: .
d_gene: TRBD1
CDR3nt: TGTGCCAGCACCCGGGACAGAAACTATGGCTACACCTTC
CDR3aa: CASTRDRNYGYTF